Reported below is one TCR beta chain. Antigen specificity is unknown. Per germline, CDR1 SNHLY and CDR2 FYNNEI. This CDR3 is built from 15 residues. V was pared by 6 bases and J by 5 bases, with 16 bases between. Libraries were prepared by immunoSEQ multiplex PCR; TCRdb keeps only in-frame clonotypes and omits some of them. The data hold 75,000 to 85,000 clones, with roughly 90% observed a single time. This entry comes from a study of Tregs in tolerant kidney transplant recipients. Whole-study results and caveats: Activated donor B cell expansion appeared to reveal the most relevant donor-specific TCRbeta repertoire. Tolerant patients' donor-specific Tregs expanded beyond overall Tregs, suggesting antigen-driven growth. Biological reproducibility was not directly addressed, but technical replication error appeared minimal.

Unstimulated Tregs (CD4+CD25+CD127-) and CD4+CD25- non-Tregs were sorted from PBMCs. This specimen consisted of Tregs from blood, obtained before the transplant. The rearrangement joins TRBV2 to TRBJ2-2, with a tentative D call TRBD2 (6 bases). The receptor was derived from a human donor who received a combined kidney and bone marrow transplant. The CDR3 loop is CASSVAVPGTGELFF. The DNA for the CDR3 is TGTGCCAGCAGCGTAGCGGTTCCTGGGACCGGGGAGCTGTTTTTT. Complete variable domain (other parts from reference TRBV2 and TRBJ2-2): EPEVTQTPSHQVTQMGQEVILRCVPISNHLYFYWYRQILGQKVEFLVSFYNNEISEKSEIFDDQFSVERPDGSNFTLKIRSTKLEDSAMYFCASSVAVPGTGELFFGEGSRLTVL.